What follows are 29 T cell receptor beta chains derived from one specimen sequenced in a study of blood T cell repertoires in COVID-19. Sequencing used immunoSEQ multiplex PCR; TCRdb keeps in-frame clones, though not all of them. Of 200,000 to 300,000 clones listed, around 87% are singletons. Sample: peripheral blood. These receptors all come from a woman aged 40 to 50 who had recovered from COVID-19.

The V call is TRBV4-3, the J call TRBJ1-2, with 7 positions matching TRBD1. V gave up 1 base and J gave up 1 base; unmatched junction bases: 9. CDR1 is LGHNA, CDR2 YSLEER, per germline. The CDR3 covers 17 residues. The CDR3 sequence: CASSQGVRGLLNYGYTF. For the CDR3, the DNA is TGCGCCAGCAGCCAAGGTGTCAGGGGGTTGCTTAACTATGGCTACACCTTC.

This clone was seen more than once but under ten times. The chain has TRBV7-2 and TRBJ2-2; 7 bases line up with TRBD2. Germline V gene sequence: CDR1 SGHTA, CDR2 FQGNSA. J was trimmed by 1 base and V by 5 bases; bases with no gene match: 7. The CDR3 has 16 amino acids. The CDR3 here is CASSPPRGGNTGELFF. CDR3 in DNA: TGTGCCAGCAGCCCACCTCGCGGGGGGAACACCGGGGAGCTGTTTTTT. Drawing the rest from reference TRBV7-2 and TRBJ2-2, the complete variable domain is GAGVSQSPSNKVTEKGKDVELRCDPISGHTALYWYRQSLGQGLEFLIYFQGNSAPDKSGLPSDRFSAERTGGSVSTLTIQRTQQEDSAVYLCASSPPRGGNTGELFFGEGSRLTVL.

This clone appeared a single time. The chain is built from TRBV5-4 and TRBJ1-6; tentatively, D is TRBD1 (6 bases). Looked up from germline, CDR1 is SGHNT and CDR2 is YYREEE (reference sequence). This CDR3 comprises 16 residues. V lost 1 base, J lost 7 bases, and 15 bases lay in between. CDR3: CASSLPGPGGNSPLHF. CDR3 bases: TGTGCCAGCAGCTTGCCAGGCCCTGGGGGCAATTCACCCCTCCACTTT.

About this clone itself: The junction departs from germline at one end; a sequencing error may be responsible. The rearrangement links TRBV7-2 to TRBJ1-1; the D is unclear. Looked up from germline, CDR1 is SGHTA and CDR2 is FQGNSA. The CDR3 contains 16 residues. CDR3 region: CASSPRGGHRNTEAFF. CDR3 DNA: TGTGCCAGCAGCCCGCGTGGTGGGCATAGGAACACTGAGGCTTTCTTT.

V is TRBV21-1 and J is TRBJ1-1; the D call in the table, TRBD1, was not verified against the DNA. TRBV21-1 constitutes a pseudogene. The CDR3 runs to 13 residues. The CDR3 DNA follows: TGTGCCAGCAGGAGACAGGCGGACACTGAAGCTTTCTTT. Its translation: CASRRQADTEAFF.

The chain couples TRBV9 to TRBJ2-2; 10 bases are shared with TRBD2. V lost 2 bases to trimming and J lost 4 bases; unmatched junction nucleotides: 5. CDR3 length: 16 amino acids. Looked up from germline, CDR1 is SGDLS and CDR2 is YYNGEE. CDR3 DNA: TGTGCCAGCAGCGTGAGCGGGGGGGCCTCCACCGGGGAGCTGTTTTTT. It codes for CASSVSGGASTGELFF.

This chain uses TRBV13 with TRBJ1-6, with D hard to call. This CDR3 spans 14 amino acids. Trimming took off 2 bases at V and 8 bases at J, with 10 bases between the two ends. The germline CDR1 and CDR2 sequences are PRHDT and FYEKMQ (reference sequence). In nucleotides, the CDR3 is TGTGCCAGCAGCTTAAAGAGAAGCCATTCACCCCTCCACTTT. Translated, it gives CASSLKRSHSPLHF. Full variable domain (rest looked up from reference TRBV13 and TRBJ1-6): AAGVIQSPRHLIKEKRETATLKCYPIPRHDTVYWYQQGPGQDPQFLISFYEKMQSDKGSIPDRFSAQQFSDYHSELNMSSLELGDSALYFCASSLKRSHSPLHFGNGTRLTVT.

The rearrangement joins TRBV5-4 to TRBJ2-7; 9 nucleotides align to TRBD1. Trimming removed 0 bases from V and 2 bases from J; junction bases left unmatched: 0. CDR1 and CDR2 (germline): SGHNT, YYREEE (reference sequence). This CDR3 has 14 residues. The CDR3 spells CASSLGTGAYEQYF. CDR3 nucleotides: TGTGCCAGCAGCTTGGGGACAGGGGCCTACGAGCAGTACTTC. The full variable domain, with the rest looked up from reference TRBV5-4 and TRBJ2-7, is ETGVTQSPTHLIKTRGQQVTLRCSSQSGHNTVSWYQQALGQGPQFIFQYYREEENGRGNFPPRFSGLQFPNYSSELNVNALELDDSALYLCASSLGTGAYEQYFGPGTRLTVT.

J is TRBJ1-4 and V is TRBV7-8; TRBD1 matches 7 bases. Germline loops: CDR1 SGHVS, CDR2 FQNEAQ. This CDR3 contains 15 residues. V lost 2 bases, J lost 13 bases, and 13 bases stayed unmatched. CDR3 nucleotide sequence: TGTGCCAGCAGCTTAAAGGGGGCGAAGTTCCGGCGACTGTTTTTT. Its translation is CASSLKGAKFRRLFF.

This clone has a single count. The chain employs TRBV4-3 and TRBJ1-5; possibly TRBD1 for D (5 bases). CDR1 and CDR2 from the germline V gene are LGHNA and YSLEER. Trimming cost V 3 bases and J 3 bases, with 15 bases left between them. CDR3 size: 16 residues. CDR3 nucleotide sequence: TGCGCCAGCAGCCAGTCCTGGGGGGGGTCCAATCAGCCCCAGCATTTT. The encoded protein is CASSQSWGGSNQPQHF.

The V gene is TRBV5-6, the J gene TRBJ2-5; 7 nucleotides line up with TRBD2. Per germline, CDR1 SGHDT and CDR2 YYEEEE. The V segment lost 0 bases and the J segment 2 bases; nucleotides outside the gene matches: 4. The CDR3 has 15 amino acids. CDR3: CASSLVIAGQETQYF. The CDR3 DNA sequence: TGTGCCAGCAGCTTGGTGATAGCGGGTCAAGAGACCCAGTACTTC.

CDR3 DNA sequence: TGTGCCATCAGTGAGTCCGGACAGGAAAAACTGTTTTTT. Encoded protein: CAISESGQEKLFF. This chain links TRBV10-3 with TRBJ1-4; perhaps TRBD1 as D (6 bases). V gave up 0 bases and J gave up 8 bases, with 7 bases separating them. Germline CDR1 reads ENHRY; CDR2 reads SYGVKD. This CDR3 contains 13 residues.

V gene TRBV27 combines with J gene TRBJ1-2; D is uncertain. The CDR3 extends over 14 amino acids. Trimming shortened V by 1 base and J by 8 bases, and 14 bases separated the two germline ends. Germline V gives CDR1 MNHEY, CDR2 SMNVEV (reference sequence). CDR3 coding DNA: TGTGCCAGCAGTTTATTAGGTTCCAACGGGGGCTACACCTTC. Translating it yields CASSLLGSNGGYTF.

The rearrangement links TRBV5-4 to TRBJ2-7, with 8 bases aligning to TRBD2. Germline V gives CDR1 SGHNT, CDR2 YYREEE (reference sequence). The V segment lost 0 bases and the J segment 0 bases; nucleotides outside the gene matches: 5. This CDR3 region has 16 residues. CDR3 nucleotides: TGTGCCAGCAGCTTGGGAGGCGGGGGGAACTCCTACGAGCAGTACTTC. It specifies CASSLGGGGNSYEQYF.

This clone appeared a single time. In DNA form, the CDR3 reads TGCGCCAGCAGCTTGGGCGCCGGTTCTTACAATGAGCAGTTCTTC. This gives the protein CASSLGAGSYNEQFF. The chain employs TRBV5-1 and TRBJ2-1; D not certain. Trimming stripped 0 bases from V and 4 bases from J, with 11 bases between. From germline, CDR1 is SGHRS and CDR2 YFSETQ. The CDR3 length is 15 residues.

The genes are TRBV19 and TRBJ1-1, with D hard to call. Germline V lookup: CDR1 LNHDA, CDR2 SQIVND (reference sequence). V was trimmed by 4 bases and J by 1 base, leaving 7 bases between them. The CDR3 is made up of 13 amino acids. CDR3 amino acids: CASSNGPNTEAFF. In DNA form, the CDR3 reads TGTGCCAGTAGTAATGGCCCGAACACTGAAGCTTTCTTT. The variable domain in full, with the rest retrieved from reference TRBV19 and TRBJ1-1, is DGGITQSPKYLFRKEGQNVTLSCEQNLNHDAMYWYRQDPGQGLRLIYYSQIVNDFQKGDIAEGYSVSREKKESFPLTVTSAQKNPTAFYLCASSNGPNTEAFFGQGTRLTVV.

The chain is built from TRBV7-9 and TRBJ2-7; D might be TRBD1 (6 bases). The CDR3 length is 14 residues. The germline V gene encodes CDR1 SEHNR and CDR2 FQNEAQ (reference sequence). V lost 5 bases, J lost 5 bases, and 16 bases lay in between. This CDR3 reads CASSPLGAGHEQYF. The CDR3 bases are TGTGCCAGCAGCCCCCTGGGGGCGGGTCACGAGCAGTACTTC.

The chain uses TRBV2 and TRBJ2-7, with a possible D match to TRBD2 (5 bases). The CDR3 consists of 15 residues. Trimming left V 2 bases short and J 2 bases short, with 13 bases between. Germline loops: CDR1 SNHLY, CDR2 FYNNEI. For the CDR3, the DNA is TGTGCCAGCAGTGAACAGAGTAGCGCAGCCTACGAGCAGTACTTC. Protein sequence: CASSEQSSAAYEQYF.

This clone was observed a few times. The rearrangement links TRBV29-1 to TRBJ2-1, with D tentatively TRBD1 (5 bases). Looked up from germline, CDR1 is SQVTM and CDR2 is ANQGSEA. This CDR3 spans 12 amino acids. Trimming removed 3 bases from V and 8 bases from J, with 11 bases in between. The CDR3 DNA reads TGCAGCGTTGATTGGGGCGGCGATGAGCAGTTCTTC. As protein: CSVDWGGDEQFF.

The rearrangement joins TRBV19 to TRBJ1-2; TRBD1 matches 8 bases. This CDR3 comprises 15 residues. Trimming took 4 bases from V and 4 from J; bases not matched to a gene: 8. Germline V lookup: CDR1 LNHDA, CDR2 SQIVND (reference sequence). The CDR3 sequence: CASSTQRQGTYGYTF. The DNA of the CDR3 is TGTGCCAGTAGTACACAACGACAGGGGACCTATGGCTACACCTTC.

The chain recombines TRBV29-1 with TRBJ1-4; D not resolved. Trimming took 7 bases from V and 10 from J, leaving 25 bases between them. The CDR3 loop spans 15 amino acids. The germline gives CDR1 SQVTM, CDR2 ANQGSEA. DNA of the CDR3: TGCAGCGCGAGACACAAGGGCAGCGGAATAGGAAAACTGTTTTTT. Translation: CSARHKGSGIGKLFF.

The V call is TRBV6-5, the J call TRBJ2-7; maybe TRBD1 (6 bases). CDR1 is MNHEY, CDR2 SVGAGI, per germline. V lost 0 bases and J lost 2, with 11 bases in between. The length of the CDR3 is 15 residues. CDR3 coding DNA: TGTGCCAGCAGTTACTCGACCGGACAGACCTACGAGCAGTACTTC. Translating it yields CASSYSTGQTYEQYF.

The chain couples TRBV5-6 to TRBJ2-7; D is undetermined. Germline lookup yields CDR1 SGHDT and CDR2 YYEEEE. Trimming pared 2 bases from V and 7 bases from J, leaving 13 bases between. CDR3 length: 13 residues. This CDR3 is CASSFQSVPEQYF. Here the CDR3 DNA reads TGTGCCAGCAGCTTCCAGTCAGTCCCAGAGCAGTACTTC. Supplemented by reference TRBV5-6 and TRBJ2-7, the full variable domain reads DAGVTQSPTHLIKTRGQQVTLRCSPKSGHDTVSWYQQALGQGPQFIFQYYEEEERQRGNFPDRFSGHQFPNYSSELNVNALLLGDSALYLCASSFQSVPEQYFGPGTRLTVT.

The chain is built from TRBV6-6 and TRBJ2-1, with 7 positions matching TRBD2. The CDR3 consists of 15 residues. Looked up from germline, CDR1 is MNHNY and CDR2 is SVGAGI (reference sequence). J lost 3 bases, V lost 5 bases, and 7 bases had no gene match. The DNA for the CDR3 is TGTGCCAGCAGTCCAGCGGGGCGCGGCTACAATGAGCAGTTCTTC. Translating it yields CASSPAGRGYNEQFF.

This chain uses TRBV10-3 with TRBJ2-7; 8 bases line up with TRBD2. V trimming: 8 bases; J trimming: 0 bases; junction bases outside the gene matches: 9. The CDR3 consists of 15 residues. CDR1 and CDR2 from the germline V gene are ENHRY and SYGVKD. The CDR3 region is CAIGREGIYSYEQYF. CDR3 DNA: TGTGCCATCGGCCGGGAGGGGATATACTCCTACGAGCAGTACTTC.

This clone was seen ten or more times. In nucleotides, the CDR3 is TGTGCCAGCTCACCGACAGGTCCAGGGATAAATTCACCCCTCCACTTT. Its translation: CASSPTGPGINSPLHF. The chain is built from TRBV18 and TRBJ1-6, with D perhaps TRBD1 (6 bases). The CDR3 consists of 16 residues. Germline CDR1 reads KGHSH; CDR2 reads LQKENI. The V and J ends lost 3 bases and 7 bases respectively, with 16 bases between them. The whole variable domain, remainder taken from reference TRBV18 and TRBJ1-6, is NAGVMQNPRHLVRRRGQEARLRCSPMKGHSHVYWYRQLPEEGLKFMVYLQKENIIDESGMPKERFSAEFPKEGPSILRIQQVVRGDSAAYFCASSPTGPGINSPLHFGNGTRLTVT.

The chain recombines TRBV19 with TRBJ1-5, with D possibly matching TRBD1 (5 bases). This CDR3 contains 15 residues. V was trimmed by 5 bases and J by 4 bases, leaving 15 bases between them. Germline CDR1 reads LNHDA; CDR2 reads SQIVND (reference sequence). The CDR3 DNA reads as TGTGCCAGTAGTCCCGGACACCTTGGGAATCAGCCCCAGCATTTT. Residues: CASSPGHLGNQPQHF. Based on the CDR3 plus reference TRBV19 and TRBJ1-5, the full variable domain is DGGITQSPKYLFRKEGQNVTLSCEQNLNHDAMYWYRQDPGQGLRLIYYSQIVNDFQKGDIAEGYSVSREKKESFPLTVTSAQKNPTAFYLCASSPGHLGNQPQHFGDGTRLSIL.

This chain uses TRBV2 with TRBJ2-5; TRBD1 matches 8 bases. This CDR3 contains 13 residues. Germline V gene data show CDR1 as SNHLY and CDR2 as FYNNEI. Losses at the gene ends were 4 bases for V and 2 bases for J; bases not matched to a gene: 0. In DNA form, the CDR3 reads TGTGCCAGCAGTGGGACAGGGCAAGAGACCCAGTACTTC. This codes for CASSGTGQETQYF. The full variable domain, rest sourced from reference TRBV2 and TRBJ2-5, is EPEVTQTPSHQVTQMGQEVILRCVPISNHLYFYWYRQILGQKVEFLVSFYNNEISEKSEIFDDQFSVERPDGSNFTLKIRSTKLEDSAMYFCASSGTGQETQYFGPGTRLLVL.

CDR3 amino acids: CASSVGGTNHGYTF. CDR3 in DNA: TGTGCCAGCAGCGTAGGGGGGACAAACCATGGCTACACCTTC. The chain joins TRBV9 to TRBJ1-2; D is perhaps TRBD1 (6 bases). From germline, CDR1 is SGDLS and CDR2 YYNGEE. CDR3 size: 14 residues. V was pared by 0 bases and J by 6 bases, with 12 bases between.